Sequencing of this TCR beta chain was carried out in a study of blood T cell repertoires in COVID-19. At the level of the study: Sample material is recorded as cDNA or gDNA derived from T cells, B-cell-depleted T cells, or PBMCs.

Source study methods: Nucleated cell number was recorded as an estimate derived from reference gene primer amplification. Method: immunoSEQ multiplex PCR; TCRdb's copy keeps in-frame clones and lacks some. V, J and clone size are those of that table, while D and trimming were read from the DNA. The table lists approximately 330,000 clones, roughly 89% of them singletons. This CDR3 is 17 amino acids long. The trim removed 5 bases at V and 4 bases at J, leaving 11 bases unmatched. Germline CDR1 and CDR2: SGHTA and FQGTGA. During active infection, Seattle patients enrolled and were then monitored through disease. This clone appeared a single time.

Sequenced: peripheral blood. The chain has TRBV7-3 and TRBJ2-2; TRBD1 matches 9 bases. This TCR derives from a man aged 25-45 years with COVID-19, enrolled during active disease. As DNA, the CDR3 is TGTGCCAGCAGCCCAACTACAGGGGGCGCGGTCACCGGGGAGCTGTTTTTT. Protein product: CASSPTTGGAVTGELFF.